This passage covers 14 T cell receptor delta chains from one sample sequenced in a study of γδ T cells in repeated Plasmodium falciparum infection. TCRdb ran CATT on the multiplex PCR reads. The sample carries tens of thousands of delta-chain clones, roughly 0.9% recorded once. Flow sorting of PBMC yielded separate Vgamma9/Vdelta2+ and Vdelta2-negative gammadelta T cell populations for bulk repertoire analysis. Sequencing used gamma-delta T cells from blood. These receptors were taken from a pool of human donors (malaria-infected and uninfected, not separated).

Regarding this clone: This DNA's translation differs at residue 3 from TCRdb's protein, which comes from a much larger clone; a read error is likely, and the protein shown is translated from the DNA. J is TRDJ1 and V is TRDV1, with D perhaps TRDD3 (6 bases). TCRdb offers no J gene call, so here the DNA was matched to germline to obtain one. The CDR3 spans 22 residues. The germline V gene has CDR1 TSWWSYY and CDR2 QGS. The CDR3 sequence is CAIGDALPAKNRYPQYTDKLIF. The CDR3 nucleotides are TGTGCTATTGGGGATGCTCTTCCCGCGAAAAATCGGTACCCCCAGTACACCGATAAACTCATCTTT.

The sample holds a few counts of this clone. One base away lies a much larger clone, so this may be a sequencing read error. The V gene is TRDV2, the J gene TRDJ1; 12 positions agree with TRDD3. The J gene was not available in TCRdb and was assigned here by matching the DNA to germline segments. The CDR3 runs to 17 residues. V gave up 5 bases and J gave up 2 bases; unmatched junction bases: 11. CDR1 GEAIGNYY and CDR2 EKD come from the germline V gene. CDR3 amino acids: CACGTSYWGIQTDKLIF. DNA of the CDR3: TGTGCCTGTGGCACGTCGTACTGGGGGATACAGACCGATAAACTCATCTTT.

About this clone: A far bigger clonotype differs at one base, so this is likely a read error. This same CDR3 is encoded by further DNA sequences in the sample. This chain links TRDV1 with TRDJ1; the D gene is possibly TRDD2 (5 bases). There are 13 residues in the CDR3. CDR1 is TSWWSYY, CDR2 QGS, per germline. The CDR3 sequence: CALGSPFSDKLIF. CDR3 DNA sequence: TGTGCTCTTGGGTCCCCCTTCTCCGACAAACTCATCTTT.

This clone has only a few counts. Translating this DNA gives a protein that differs at residue 15 from the TCRdb one, which belongs to a much larger clone; a read error is likely, and the protein shown is this translation. The genes are TRDV1 and TRDJ3, with D possibly matching TRDD3 (5 bases). Germline V gives CDR1 TSWWSYY, CDR2 QGS. CDR3 length: 18 amino acids. CDR3 amino acids: CALGEPPVGSWDTRKMFF. CDR3 sequence (DNA): TGTGCTCTTGGGGAACCTCCCGTCGGCTCCTGGGACACCCGAAAGATGTTTTTC.

As to this clone: A read error is likely here: a far larger clone is one base away. Other DNA sequences in this specimen translate into the identical CDR3. The CDR3, as DNA: TGTGCCTGTGACACCCTGGCCCGGGGGGATAACACCGATAAACTCATCTTT. Translating it yields CACDTLARGDNTDKLIF. The V call is TRDV2, the J call TRDJ1; TRDD3 matches at 8 bases. As TCRdb names no J gene, one was assigned here on the basis of a DNA match to germline. This CDR3 has 17 amino acids. Trimming took 0 bases from V and 0 from J; bases not matched to a gene: 8. Germline values: CDR1 GEAIGNYY, CDR2 EKD.

This clone has a handful of counts. The chain is built from TRDV1 and TRDJ1, with D possibly being TRDD3 (6 bases). Matching the DNA to germline supplied the J gene, which TCRdb does not give. V lost 4 bases and J lost 0, with 21 bases in between. Germline values: CDR1 TSWWSYY, CDR2 QGS. The CDR3 is 18 amino acids. This chain's CDR3 is CALGGRGVGGYDTDKLIF. The CDR3, as DNA: TGTGCTCTTGGGGGTAGGGGAGTTGGGGGGTACGACACCGATAAACTCATCTTT.

This clone was detected a few times. With only one base between it and a far larger clone, this is likely a read error. Other DNA sequences in the sample encode the same CDR3. The chain employs TRDV1 and TRDJ1, with TRDD3 matching 9 bases. No J gene is reported in TCRdb; it was inferred here by comparing the DNA with germline. Per germline, CDR1 TSWWSYY and CDR2 QGS. This CDR3 has 26 residues. V lost 4 bases and J lost 9; bases outside the gene matches: 45. The CDR3 sequence is CALGGIRCIAAPNAGGDLPGDTELIF. Written as DNA, the CDR3 is TGTGCTCTTGGGGGGATTAGGTGCATAGCTGCGCCAAATGCCGGGGGCGATTTACCTGGGGATACGGAACTCATCTTT.

The sample holds a few counts of this clone. TCRdb attributes to this sequence the protein of a much larger clone, which differs from the DNA translation at residue 16; a read error is likely, and the protein displayed is translated from the DNA. The chain has TRDV2 and TRDJ1; 13 nucleotides agree with TRDD3. The J gene, left out of TCRdb, was set here by checking the DNA against germline. The CDR3 runs 19 residues. Looked up from germline, CDR1 is GEAIGNYY and CDR2 is EKD. In nucleotides, the CDR3 is TGTGCCTGTGACACCCTACTACTGGGGGATACGGGTTCCACCGATGAACTCATCTTT. Translation: CACDTLLLGDTGSTDELIF.

In its sample, this clone was seen a few times. Only one base separates this from a far larger clonotype, so it likely reflects a read error. Other nucleotide sequences from this sample produce the same CDR3. This chain uses TRDV1 with TRDJ1; the match to TRDD3 covers 12 bases. TCRdb records no J gene; here it was assigned by comparing the DNA to germline. With V trimmed by 2 bases and J by 0 bases, 31 bases remained unmatched. The CDR3 totals 26 residues. CDR1 and CDR2 from the germline V gene are TSWWSYY and QGS. CDR3 loop: CALGELGPPTISWGIRGPSYTDKLIF. In nucleotides, the CDR3 is TGTGCTCTTGGGGAATTAGGGCCTCCTACGATTAGCTGGGGGATACGGGGGCCCTCTTACACCGATAAACTCATCTTT.

In the case of this clone: The protein in TCRdb stems from a much larger clone and differs at residue 3 from this DNA's translation, likely a read error; here the protein is translated from the DNA. The chain carries TRDV1 and TRDJ1; possible D gene TRDD3, 5 bases. Germline matching of the DNA provided the J gene here, since TCRdb leaves it blank. The CDR3 runs to 13 residues. In germline, CDR1 is TSWWSYY, CDR2 QGS. Here the CDR3 DNA reads TGTGCTATTGGGGAAGTAATTCACGATAAACTCATCTTT. Its protein product is CAIGEVIHDKLIF.

This clone was seen at least ten times. The translation of this DNA and the TCRdb protein of a much larger clone differ at residue 8, probably owing to a read error; the protein shown here is translated from the DNA. The chain links TRDV1 to TRDJ1; D is undetermined. In the absence of a J gene in TCRdb, the DNA was matched to germline to assign it here. This CDR3 region has 19 residues. The V gene's germline CDR1 is TSWWSYY and CDR2 QGS. With 3 bases removed from V and 0 bases from J, the gap between germline ends came to 23 bases. This CDR3 is CALGDNKLRCSPYTDKLIF. As DNA, the CDR3 is TGTGCTCTTGGGGACAATAAACTTCGCTGTTCCCCGTACACCGATAAACTCATCTTT.

Worth noting for this clone: TCRdb's listed protein matches a much larger clone and diverges from this DNA's translation at residue 21, likely through a read error; the protein shown comes from the DNA. The J gene was not called, though the V gene is TRDV1; the table gives TRDD3 as D, unverified against the DNA. Germline-derived CDR1 and CDR2 are TSWWSYY and QGS. The CDR3 has 22 residues. The chain's CDR3 is CALGGHLPNSLGDTVVTDKLTF. The CDR3 DNA sequence: TGTGCTCTTGGGGGCCACCTTCCTAATAGTCTGGGGGATACGGTGGTCACCGATAAACTCACCTTT.

As concerns this clone: The protein TCRdb gives is from a much larger clone and does not agree with this DNA's translation at residue 12, likely a read error; the protein shown here comes from the DNA. The V gene is TRDV1, the J gene TRDJ1, with a weak D call TRDD2 (7 bases). Matching the DNA to germline supplied the J gene, which TCRdb does not give. V was shortened by 3 bases and J by 8 bases, with 28 bases between the two germline ends. CDR1 and CDR2 from the germline V gene are TSWWSYY and QGS. CDR3 length equals 18 residues. CDR3 coding DNA: TGTGCTCTTGGGGATCGCAATTCCTACAAGGGCCGGGGGACCAAACTCATCTTT. Protein: CALGDRNSYKGRGTKLIF.

This clone is termed medium-sized. Other DNA sequences in this specimen translate into the identical CDR3. V usage is TRDV1 and J usage is TRDJ1; D is uncertain. There are 16 residues in the CDR3. Germline V gives CDR1 TSWWSYY, CDR2 QGS. V was trimmed by 2 bases and J by 0 bases, leaving 13 bases between them. CDR3 loop: CALGEIRQGYTDKLIF. DNA for the CDR3: TGTGCTCTTGGGGAAATCCGTCAGGGGTACACCGATAAACTCATCTTT.